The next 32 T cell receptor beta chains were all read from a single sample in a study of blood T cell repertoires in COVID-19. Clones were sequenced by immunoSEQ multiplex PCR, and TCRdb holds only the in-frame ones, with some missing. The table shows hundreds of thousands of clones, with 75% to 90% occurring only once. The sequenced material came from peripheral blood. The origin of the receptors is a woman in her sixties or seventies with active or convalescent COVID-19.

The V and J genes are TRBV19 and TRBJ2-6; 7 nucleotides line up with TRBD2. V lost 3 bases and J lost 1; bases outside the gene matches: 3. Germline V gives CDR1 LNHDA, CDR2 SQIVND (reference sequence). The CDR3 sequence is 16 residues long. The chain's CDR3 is CASSISGRSGANVLTF. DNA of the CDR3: TGTGCCAGTAGTATTTCCGGGAGGTCTGGGGCCAACGTCCTGACTTTC.

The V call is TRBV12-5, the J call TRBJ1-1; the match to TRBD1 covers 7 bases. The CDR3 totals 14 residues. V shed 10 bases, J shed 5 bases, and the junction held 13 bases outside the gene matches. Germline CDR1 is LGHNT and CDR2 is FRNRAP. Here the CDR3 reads CAIHDRQGWTEAFF. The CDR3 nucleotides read TGTGCTATACACGACCGACAGGGTTGGACTGAAGCTTTCTTT.

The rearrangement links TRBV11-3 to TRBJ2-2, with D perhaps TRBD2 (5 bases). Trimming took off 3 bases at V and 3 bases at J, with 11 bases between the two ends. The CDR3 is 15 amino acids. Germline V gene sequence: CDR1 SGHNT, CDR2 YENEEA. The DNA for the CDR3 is TGTGCCAGCAGCTTTCGGGGTGTGGACACCGGGGAGCTGTTTTTT. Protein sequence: CASSFRGVDTGELFF.

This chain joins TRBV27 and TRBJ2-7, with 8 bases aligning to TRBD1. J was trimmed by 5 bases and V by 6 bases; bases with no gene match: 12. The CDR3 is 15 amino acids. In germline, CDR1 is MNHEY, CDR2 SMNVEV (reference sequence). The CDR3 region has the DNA TGTGCCAGCAGGAGAACCTGGACAGGGATAAACGAGCAGTACTTC. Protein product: CASRRTWTGINEQYF.

The CDR3 is CASSSLDREADTQYF. The DNA of the CDR3 is TGTGCCAGCAGCTCACTCGACAGGGAGGCAGATACGCAGTATTTT. This chain connects TRBV5-6 to TRBJ2-3, with a tentative D call TRBD1 (7 bases). Trimming pared 3 bases from V and 4 bases from J, leaving 15 bases between. Germline CDR1 is SGHDT and CDR2 is YYEEEE. The CDR3 has 15 residues.

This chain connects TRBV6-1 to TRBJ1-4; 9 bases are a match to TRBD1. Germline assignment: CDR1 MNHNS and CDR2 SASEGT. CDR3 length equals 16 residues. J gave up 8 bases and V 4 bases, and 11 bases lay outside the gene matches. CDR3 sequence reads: CASSGLTTGGSEKLFF. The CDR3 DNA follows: TGTGCCAGCAGTGGCCTAACGACAGGGGGTTCGGAAAAACTGTTTTTT.

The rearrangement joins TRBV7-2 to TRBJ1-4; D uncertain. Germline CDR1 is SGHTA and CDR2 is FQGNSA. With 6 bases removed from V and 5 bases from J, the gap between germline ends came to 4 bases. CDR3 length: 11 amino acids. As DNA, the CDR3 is TGTGCCAGCAGTCGGAATGAAAAACTGTTTTTT. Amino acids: CASSRNEKLFF.

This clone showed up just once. CDR3 sequence: CAGAGGAYGYTF. CDR3 in DNA: TGCGCCGGGGCGGGGGGGGCCTATGGCTACACCTTC. V is TRBV10-2 and J is TRBJ1-2, with D perhaps TRBD1 (6 bases). V lost 11 bases, J lost 4 bases, and 14 bases lay in between. The CDR3 is 12 amino acids. Germline assignment: CDR1 WSHSY and CDR2 SAAADI.

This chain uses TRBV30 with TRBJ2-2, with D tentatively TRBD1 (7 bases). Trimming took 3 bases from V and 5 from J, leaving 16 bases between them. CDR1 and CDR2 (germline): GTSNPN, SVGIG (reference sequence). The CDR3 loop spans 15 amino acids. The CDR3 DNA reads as TGTGCCTGGAGCGTTGGGCAGGGGGGAACCGGGGAGCTGTTTTTT. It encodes CAWSVGQGGTGELFF.

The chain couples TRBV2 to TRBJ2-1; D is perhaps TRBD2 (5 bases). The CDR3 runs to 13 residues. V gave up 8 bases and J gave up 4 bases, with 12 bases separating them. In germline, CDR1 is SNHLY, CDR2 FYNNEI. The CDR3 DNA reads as TGTGCCAGCTCTAAGGAGGCTTACAATGAGCAGTTCTTC. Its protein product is CASSKEAYNEQFF.

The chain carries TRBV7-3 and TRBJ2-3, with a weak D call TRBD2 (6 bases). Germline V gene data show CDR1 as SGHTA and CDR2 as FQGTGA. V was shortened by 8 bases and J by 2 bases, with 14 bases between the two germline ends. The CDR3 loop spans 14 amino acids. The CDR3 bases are TGTGCCAGCGCGATGGGGGGAAACACAGATACGCAGTATTTT. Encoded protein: CASAMGGNTDTQYF. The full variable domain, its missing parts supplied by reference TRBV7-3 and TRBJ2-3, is GAGVSQTPSNKVTEKGKYVELRCDPISGHTALYWYRQSLGQGPEFLIYFQGTGAADDSGLPNDRFFAVRPEGSVSTLKIQRTERGDSAVYLCASAMGGNTDTQYFGPGTRLTVL.

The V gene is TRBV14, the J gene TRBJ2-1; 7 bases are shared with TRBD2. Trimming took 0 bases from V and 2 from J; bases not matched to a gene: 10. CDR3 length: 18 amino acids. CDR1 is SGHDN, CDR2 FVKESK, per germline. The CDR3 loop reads CASSQEIGGLAAYNEQFF. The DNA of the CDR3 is TGTGCCAGCAGCCAAGAGATCGGCGGGCTAGCGGCCTACAATGAGCAGTTCTTC.

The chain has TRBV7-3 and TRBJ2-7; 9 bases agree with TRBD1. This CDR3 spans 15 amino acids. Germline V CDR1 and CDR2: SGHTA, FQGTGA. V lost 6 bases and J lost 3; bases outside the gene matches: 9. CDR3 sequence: CASSMGTGTHYEQYF. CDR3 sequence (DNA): TGTGCCAGCAGTATGGGGACAGGGACTCACTACGAGCAGTACTTC.

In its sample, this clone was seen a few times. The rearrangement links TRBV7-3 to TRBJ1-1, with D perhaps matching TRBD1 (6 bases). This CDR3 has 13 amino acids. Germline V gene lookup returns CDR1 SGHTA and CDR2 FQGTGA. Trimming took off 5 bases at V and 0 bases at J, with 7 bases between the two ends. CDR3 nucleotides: TGTGCCAGCAGCAGACAGGTGAACACTGAAGCTTTCTTT. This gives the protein CASSRQVNTEAFF.

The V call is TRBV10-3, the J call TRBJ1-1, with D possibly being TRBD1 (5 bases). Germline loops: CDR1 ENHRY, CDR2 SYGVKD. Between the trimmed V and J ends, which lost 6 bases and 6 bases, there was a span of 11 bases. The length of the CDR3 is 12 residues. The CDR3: CAISRDSAEAFF. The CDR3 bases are TGTGCCATCAGCCGAGACAGCGCTGAAGCTTTCTTT.

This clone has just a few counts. Here the CDR3 reads CASWDRTRAYEQYF. The CDR3 nucleotides are TGCGCCAGCTGGGACAGGACCCGTGCCTACGAGCAGTACTTC. V gene TRBV5-1 combines with J gene TRBJ2-7; 8 bases fit TRBD1. The CDR3 loop spans 14 amino acids. CDR1 is SGHRS, CDR2 YFSETQ, per germline. J gave up 2 bases and V 7 bases, and 8 bases lay outside the gene matches.

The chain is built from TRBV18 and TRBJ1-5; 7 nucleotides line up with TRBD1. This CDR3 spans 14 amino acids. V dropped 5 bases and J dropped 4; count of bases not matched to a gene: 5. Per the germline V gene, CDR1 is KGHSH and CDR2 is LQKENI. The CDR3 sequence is CASSSSQGNQPQHF. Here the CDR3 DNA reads TGTGCCAGCTCATCCTCACAGGGGAATCAGCCCCAGCATTTT.

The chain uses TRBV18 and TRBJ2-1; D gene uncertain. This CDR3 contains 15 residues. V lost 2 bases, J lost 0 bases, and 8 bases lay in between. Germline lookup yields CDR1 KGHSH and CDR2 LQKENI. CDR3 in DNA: TGTGCCAGCTCACCAATACTAAGCTCCTACAATGAGCAGTTCTTC. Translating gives CASSPILSSYNEQFF.

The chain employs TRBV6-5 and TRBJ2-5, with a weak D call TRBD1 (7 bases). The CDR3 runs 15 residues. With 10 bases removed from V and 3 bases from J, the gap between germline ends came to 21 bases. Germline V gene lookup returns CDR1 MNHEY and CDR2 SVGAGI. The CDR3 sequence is CATGGPEEGKETQYF. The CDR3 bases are TGTGCCACAGGGGGGCCCGAGGAGGGGAAAGAGACCCAGTACTTC.

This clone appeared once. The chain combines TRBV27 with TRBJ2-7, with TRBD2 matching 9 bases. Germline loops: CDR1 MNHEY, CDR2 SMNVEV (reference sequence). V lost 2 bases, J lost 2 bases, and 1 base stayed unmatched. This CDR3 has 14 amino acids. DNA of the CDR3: TGTGCCAGCAGTTTAGTAGCGGGAGCCTACGAGCAGTACTTC. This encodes CASSLVAGAYEQYF.

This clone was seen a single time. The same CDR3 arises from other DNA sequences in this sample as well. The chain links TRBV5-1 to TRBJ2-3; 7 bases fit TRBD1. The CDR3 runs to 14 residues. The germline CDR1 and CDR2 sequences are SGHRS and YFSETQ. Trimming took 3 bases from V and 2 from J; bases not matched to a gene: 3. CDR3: CASSSTGSTDTQYF. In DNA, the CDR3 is TGCGCCAGCAGCTCGACAGGGTCCACAGATACGCAGTATTTT. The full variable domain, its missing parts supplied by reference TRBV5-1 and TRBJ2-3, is KAGVTQTPRYLIKTRGQQVTLSCSPISGHRSVSWYQQTPGQGLQFLFEYFSETQRNKGNFPGRFSGRQFSNSRSEMNVSTLELGDSALYLCASSSTGSTDTQYFGPGTRLTVL.

The CDR3 nucleotides are TGTGCCAGTAGACCTGGGGGGGGGCATTCACCCCTCCACTTT. It codes for CASRPGGGHSPLHF. The V gene is TRBV19, the J gene TRBJ1-6; the D gene is possibly TRBD1 (6 bases). Trimming removed 6 bases from V and 8 bases from J, with 14 bases in between. CDR3 length: 14 amino acids. In germline, CDR1 is LNHDA, CDR2 SQIVND (reference sequence). The complete variable domain, with remaining parts taken from reference TRBV19 and TRBJ1-6, reads DGGITQSPKYLFRKEGQNVTLSCEQNLNHDAMYWYRQDPGQGLRLIYYSQIVNDFQKGDIAEGYSVSREKKESFPLTVTSAQKNPTAFYLCASRPGGGHSPLHFGNGTRLTVT.

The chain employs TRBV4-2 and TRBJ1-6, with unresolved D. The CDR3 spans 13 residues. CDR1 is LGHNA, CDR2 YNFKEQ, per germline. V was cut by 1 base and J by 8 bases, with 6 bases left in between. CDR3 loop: CASSQARDSPLHF. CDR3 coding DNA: TGTGCCAGCAGCCAAGCCCGGGATTCACCCCTCCACTTT.

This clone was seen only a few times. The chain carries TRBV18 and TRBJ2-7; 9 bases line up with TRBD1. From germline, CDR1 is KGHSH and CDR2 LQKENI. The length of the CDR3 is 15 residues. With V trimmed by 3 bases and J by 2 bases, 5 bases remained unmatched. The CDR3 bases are TGTGCCAGCTCACCGCGGACAGGGGACCCCTACGAGCAGTACTTC. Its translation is CASSPRTGDPYEQYF. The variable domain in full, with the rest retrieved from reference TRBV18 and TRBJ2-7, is NAGVMQNPRHLVRRRGQEARLRCSPMKGHSHVYWYRQLPEEGLKFMVYLQKENIIDESGMPKERFSAEFPKEGPSILRIQQVVRGDSAAYFCASSPRTGDPYEQYFGPGTRLTVT.

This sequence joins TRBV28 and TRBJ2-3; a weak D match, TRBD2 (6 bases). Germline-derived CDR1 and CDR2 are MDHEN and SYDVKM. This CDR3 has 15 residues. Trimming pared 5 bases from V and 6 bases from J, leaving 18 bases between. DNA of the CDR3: TGTGCCAGCAGTGTGGGGGGTTCCACAGATGATACGCAGTATTTT. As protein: CASSVGGSTDDTQYF.

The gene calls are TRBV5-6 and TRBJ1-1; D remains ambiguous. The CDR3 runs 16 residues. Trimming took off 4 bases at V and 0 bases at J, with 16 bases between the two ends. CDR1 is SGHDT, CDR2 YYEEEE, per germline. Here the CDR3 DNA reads TGTGCCAGCAGCGCGCGGAGGCAGTTGATGAACACTGAAGCTTTCTTT. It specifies CASSARRQLMNTEAFF.

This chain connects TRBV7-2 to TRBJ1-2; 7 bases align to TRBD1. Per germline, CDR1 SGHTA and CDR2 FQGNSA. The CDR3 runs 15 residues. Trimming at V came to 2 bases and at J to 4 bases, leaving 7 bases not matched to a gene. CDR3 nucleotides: TGTGCCAGCAGCTTATGGGACAGAGAAGGCTATGGCTACACCTTC. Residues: CASSLWDREGYGYTF.

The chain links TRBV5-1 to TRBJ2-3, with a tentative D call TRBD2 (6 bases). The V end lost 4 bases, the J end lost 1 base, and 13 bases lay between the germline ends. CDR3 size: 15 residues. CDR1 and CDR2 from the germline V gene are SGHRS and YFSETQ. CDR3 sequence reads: CASSAPPGGTDTQYF. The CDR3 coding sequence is TGCGCCAGCAGCGCCCCCCCGGGGGGCACAGATACGCAGTATTTT. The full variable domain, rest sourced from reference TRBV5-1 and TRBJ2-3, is KAGVTQTPRYLIKTRGQQVTLSCSPISGHRSVSWYQQTPGQGLQFLFEYFSETQRNKGNFPGRFSGRQFSNSRSEMNVSTLELGDSALYLCASSAPPGGTDTQYFGPGTRLTVL.

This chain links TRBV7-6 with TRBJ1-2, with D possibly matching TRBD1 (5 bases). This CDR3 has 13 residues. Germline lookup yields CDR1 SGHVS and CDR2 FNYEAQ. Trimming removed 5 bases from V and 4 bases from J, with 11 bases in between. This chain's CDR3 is CASSLVGAYGYTF. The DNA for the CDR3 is TGTGCCAGCAGCCTCGTAGGGGCCTATGGCTACACCTTC.

CDR3 sequence: CAWRGGLGRAHNEQFF. The CDR3 nucleotides are TGTGCCTGGAGGGGGGGGTTGGGCAGAGCTCACAATGAGCAGTTCTTC. The chain recombines TRBV30 with TRBJ2-1; 7 nucleotides agree with TRBD2. Germline V gives CDR1 GTSNPN, CDR2 SVGIG (reference sequence). J gave up 5 bases and V 3 bases, and 13 bases lay outside the gene matches. The length of the CDR3 is 16 residues. Drawing the rest from reference TRBV30 and TRBJ2-1, the complete variable domain is SQTIHQWPATLVQPVGSPLSLECTVEGTSNPNLYWYRQAAGRGLQLLFYSVGIGQISSEVPQNLSASRPQDRQFILSSKKLLLSDSGFYLCAWRGGLGRAHNEQFFGPGTRLTVL.

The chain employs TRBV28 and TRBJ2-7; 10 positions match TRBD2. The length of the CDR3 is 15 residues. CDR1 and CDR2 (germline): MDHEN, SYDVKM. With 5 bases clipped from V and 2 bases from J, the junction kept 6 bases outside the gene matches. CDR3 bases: TGTGCCAGCAGTGTCCTCCTAGCGGGGGCCTACGAGCAGTACTTC. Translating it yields CASSVLLAGAYEQYF.

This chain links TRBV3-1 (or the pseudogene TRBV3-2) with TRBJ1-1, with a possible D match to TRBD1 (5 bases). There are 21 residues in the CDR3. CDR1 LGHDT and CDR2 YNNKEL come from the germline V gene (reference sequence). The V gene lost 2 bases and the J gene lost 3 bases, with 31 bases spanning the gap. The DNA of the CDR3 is TGTGCCAGCAGCCAATTTGCGGACCGGGACTACCGATACCTGATAGACACTGAAGCTTTCTTT. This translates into CASSQFADRDYRYLIDTEAFF.